The entry that follows covers one T cell receptor (beta chain) sequence. This entry belongs to a study of cytomegalovirus exposure and HLA in healthy donors. The CDR3 runs 16 residues. Per germline, CDR1 MNHNY and CDR2 SVGAGI (reference sequence). V was cut by 0 bases and J by 0 bases, with 12 bases left in between. Assay: immunoSEQ multiplex PCR; the TCRdb copy retains only in-frame clones and omits some. The table includes about 150,000 clones, 70% to 90% detected once. The receptor comes from a man younger than 35 in good health and CMV-seropositive. This chain connects TRBV6-6 to TRBJ2-7; D may be TRBD2 (5 bases). The sequenced sample was PBMCs. The CDR3 nucleotides read TGTGCCAGCAGTTACTCCGGAGGTGGCCGCTCCTACGAGCAGTACTTC. Protein sequence: CASSYSGGGRSYEQYF.